Shown below are 31 T cell receptor beta chains from a single sample sequenced in a study of cytomegalovirus exposure and HLA in healthy donors. Use of 60 Vbeta and 13 Jbeta primers characterized the PCR. Sequencing used immunoSEQ multiplex PCR; TCRdb keeps in-frame clones, though not all of them. Of around 190,000 clones detected, around 87% appear once; the ten largest clones hold about 1%. The sequenced material came from PBMCs. The receptors here all came from a boy aged 2 to 10 in good health and CMV-seronegative.

CDR3 sequence: CASSEPRVGGRGILANYGYTF. The CDR3 region has the DNA TGTGCCAGCAGTGAACCCCGAGTAGGAGGCAGGGGAATCCTCGCTAACTATGGCTACACCTTC. J is TRBJ1-2 and V is TRBV6-1, with a tentative D call TRBD1 (6 bases). V shed 2 bases and J shed 0 bases, with 28 bases lying between them. The germline V gene has CDR1 MNHNS and CDR2 SASEGT. This CDR3 is built from 21 residues.

CDR3 nucleotides: TGTGCCAGCAGCGCCCGACAGTCTGTAGAAACTAATGGCTACACCTTC. Protein: CASSARQSVETNGYTF. The gene calls are TRBV5-6 and TRBJ1-2; TRBD1 is a possible D gene (5 bases). Trimming removed 4 bases at V and 6 bases at J, with 22 bases between. The CDR3 has 16 residues. Germline lookup yields CDR1 SGHDT and CDR2 YYEEEE.

This chain uses TRBV5-4 with TRBJ2-5, with D possibly TRBD1 on 5 matching bases. Trimming cost V 0 bases and J 6 bases, with 12 bases left between them. The V gene's germline CDR1 is SGHNT and CDR2 YYREEE (reference sequence). The CDR3 covers 14 residues. In nucleotides, the CDR3 is TGTGCCAGCAGCTTGGATCAGGGTGGGAAGACCCAGTACTTC. It translates to CASSLDQGGKTQYF.

J is TRBJ1-2 and V is TRBV27, with 9 bases matching TRBD1. The CDR3 sequence is 17 residues long. The ends lost 4 bases at V and 0 bases at J; junction bases unmatched: 9. The germline gives CDR1 MNHEY, CDR2 SMNVEV (reference sequence). The CDR3 loop reads CASSSTTGTGTNYGYTF. CDR3 in DNA: TGTGCCAGCAGTTCGACCACTGGGACAGGGACTAACTATGGCTACACCTTC.

The J gene is TRBJ2-2, the V gene TRBV7-2, with 8 positions matching TRBD1. V trimming: 2 bases; J trimming: 4 bases; junction bases outside the gene matches: 6. Germline V gene lookup returns CDR1 SGHTA and CDR2 FQGNSA. The CDR3 sequence is 16 residues long. CDR3 amino acids: CASSLRQGARTGELFF. CDR3 DNA: TGTGCCAGCAGCTTACGGCAGGGGGCACGCACCGGGGAGCTGTTTTTT.

This clone has just one count. The chain carries TRBV27 and TRBJ1-1; 10 bases align to TRBD1. Per the germline V gene, CDR1 is MNHEY and CDR2 is SMNVEV (reference sequence). V dropped 3 bases and J dropped 4; count of bases not matched to a gene: 5. There are 15 residues in the CDR3. The CDR3 DNA follows: TGTGCCAGCAGTTTTTCCCGGACAGGGGGCACTGAAGCTTTCTTT. Translation: CASSFSRTGGTEAFF.

This clone has only one observation. The V gene is TRBV28, the J gene TRBJ1-2; 7 nucleotides line up with TRBD1. Per the germline V gene, CDR1 is MDHEN and CDR2 is SYDVKM. V shed 5 bases and J 8 bases; nucleotides not matched to a gene: 8. The length of the CDR3 is 13 residues. The CDR3 DNA reads TGTGCCAGCAGTCTCCGGGACAGTCGGGGCTACACCTTC. It codes for CASSLRDSRGYTF.

The chain joins TRBV9 to TRBJ1-6, with D hard to call. Trimming pared 4 bases from V and 0 bases from J, leaving 11 bases between. The CDR3 runs to 16 residues. Per the germline V gene, CDR1 is SGDLS and CDR2 is YYNGEE. In nucleotides, the CDR3 is TGTGCCAGCAGCTCTGACGCTAGCTCCTATAATTCACCCCTCCACTTT. This translates into CASSSDASSYNSPLHF.

This clone was detected only a few times. The chain carries TRBV15 and TRBJ2-7, with D possibly TRBD2 on 5 matching bases. The CDR3 is 13 residues long. Germline-derived CDR1 and CDR2 are LNHNV and YYDKDF (reference sequence). The ends were cut back, 9 bases at V and 0 bases at J, with 12 bases in the middle. The DNA of the CDR3 is TGTGCCACGAGGGCCCGAAGCTCCTACGAGCAGTACTTC. Its translation: CATRARSSYEQYF.

As DNA, the CDR3 is TGTGCCTGCACCCCGGGACAGGTTCCCACAGATACGCAGTATTTT. Protein product: CACTPGQVPTDTQYF. This chain links TRBV30 with TRBJ2-3, with 8 bases identical to TRBD1. With 6 bases clipped from V and 2 bases from J, the junction kept 10 bases outside the gene matches. Germline CDR1 GTSNPN, CDR2 SVGIG (reference sequence). The CDR3 spans 15 residues.

The CDR3 sequence: CASSVRQGLAGGVYHEQYF. The CDR3 DNA sequence: TGTGCCAGCAGCGTACGACAAGGACTAGCGGGGGGAGTCTACCACGAGCAGTACTTC. The rearrangement joins TRBV28 to TRBJ2-7; 14 positions agree with TRBD2. Germline CDR1 reads MDHEN; CDR2 reads SYDVKM. J gave up 5 bases and V 6 bases, and 18 bases lay outside the gene matches. This CDR3 is built from 19 residues.

The chain employs TRBV15 and TRBJ2-7; the D gene is possibly TRBD2 (6 bases). Germline V gene lookup returns CDR1 LNHNV and CDR2 YYDKDF (reference sequence). Between the trimmed V and J ends, which lost 3 bases and 0 bases, there was a span of 15 bases. The CDR3 totals 16 residues. CDR3 nucleotide sequence: TGTGCCACCAGCAGGGACCCGGGACTCACCTCCTACGAGCAGTACTTC. The encoded protein is CATSRDPGLTSYEQYF.

The rearrangement links TRBV28 to TRBJ2-5, with D possibly matching TRBD2 (7 bases). The germline V and J ends were trimmed by 5 bases and 1 base, with 17 bases remaining between them. Germline assignment: CDR1 MDHEN and CDR2 SYDVKM. The CDR3 contains 16 residues. The DNA for the CDR3 is TGTGCCAGCAGTCAGATAGCGGGCAGGGGCCAAGAGACCCAGTACTTC. Its protein product is CASSQIAGRGQETQYF.

The chain uses TRBV5-1 and TRBJ2-5; 10 nucleotides match TRBD2. Per the germline V gene, CDR1 is SGHRS and CDR2 is YFSETQ. With 4 bases clipped from V and 7 bases from J, the junction kept 13 bases outside the gene matches. This CDR3 is built from 16 residues. CDR3 residues: CASSPEASGSVGTQYF. The CDR3 DNA follows: TGCGCCAGCAGCCCGGAGGCTAGCGGGAGCGTAGGGACCCAGTACTTC. The whole variable domain, remainder taken from reference TRBV5-1 and TRBJ2-5, is KAGVTQTPRYLIKTRGQQVTLSCSPISGHRSVSWYQQTPGQGLQFLFEYFSETQRNKGNFPGRFSGRQFSNSRSEMNVSTLELGDSALYLCASSPEASGSVGTQYFGPGTRLLVL.

V gene TRBV25-1 combines with J gene TRBJ1-6; possible D gene TRBD1, 5 bases. V gave up 6 bases and J gave up 9 bases, with 15 bases separating them. Germline loops: CDR1 MGHDK, CDR2 SYGVNS. The CDR3 length is 14 residues. CDR3 residues: CASSQGSLASPLHF. In nucleotides, the CDR3 is TGTGCCAGCAGCCAGGGTAGTTTAGCTTCACCCCTCCACTTT.

This clone is a singleton in its sample. The chain has TRBV5-1 and TRBJ2-7, with D perhaps matching TRBD1 (5 bases). V lost 6 bases to trimming and J lost 0 bases, with 13 bases between them. The CDR3 totals 14 residues. From germline, CDR1 is SGHRS and CDR2 YFSETQ. Here the CDR3 DNA reads TGCGCCAGCACTTCGGACACCCACTCCTACGAGCAGTACTTC. As protein: CASTSDTHSYEQYF. Filled out from reference TRBV5-1 and TRBJ2-7, the complete variable domain reads KAGVTQTPRYLIKTRGQQVTLSCSPISGHRSVSWYQQTPGQGLQFLFEYFSETQRNKGNFPGRFSGRQFSNSRSEMNVSTLELGDSALYLCASTSDTHSYEQYFGPGTRLTVT.

The rearrangement links TRBV2 to TRBJ2-5; TRBD2 might be the D (6 bases). The CDR3 sequence is 14 residues long. Germline CDR1 SNHLY, CDR2 FYNNEI. V was clipped by 5 bases and J by 9 bases, with 19 bases between them. CDR3 in amino acids: CASSWGGGGGSQYF. Written as DNA, the CDR3 is TGTGCCAGCAGTTGGGGAGGCGGTGGGGGGTCCCAGTACTTC.

The chain links TRBV30 to TRBJ1-1; 7 nucleotides line up with TRBD1. The junction had 5 bases not matched to a gene; V was cut back by 7 bases and J by 0 bases. CDR3 length: 13 amino acids. Looked up from germline, CDR1 is GTSNPN and CDR2 is SVGIG (reference sequence). The CDR3 DNA follows: TGTGCCTCCGCGACAGGGTTGAACACTGAAGCTTTCTTT. This sequence encodes CASATGLNTEAFF.

J is TRBJ2-7 and V is TRBV19, with no clear D. V lost 3 bases and J 0 bases, leaving 9 bases between the germline ends. The CDR3 totals 14 residues. CDR1 is LNHDA, CDR2 SQIVND, per germline (reference sequence). In nucleotides, the CDR3 is TGTGCCAGTAGTATTAAGCCTAGCTCCTACGAGCAGTACTTC. It yields the protein CASSIKPSSYEQYF.

V usage is TRBV6-4 and J usage is TRBJ2-7, with D maybe TRBD2 (5 bases). Germline loops: CDR1 MRHNA, CDR2 SNTAGT. This CDR3 is 11 amino acids long. V was trimmed by 3 bases and J by 6 bases, leaving 6 bases between them. CDR3 sequence: CASSEGGEQYF. In nucleotides, the CDR3 is TGTGCCAGCAGTGAAGGAGGCGAGCAGTACTTC.

The rearrangement links TRBV28 to TRBJ1-5; no clear D gene. Germline V gene lookup returns CDR1 MDHEN and CDR2 SYDVKM. With 3 bases removed from V and 0 bases from J, the gap between germline ends came to 18 bases. This CDR3 is 18 amino acids long. The CDR3 region has the DNA TGTGCCAGCAGTTTTGCCCCGGGTCTCGATTTTAGCAATCAGCCCCAGCATTTT. As protein: CASSFAPGLDFSNQPQHF.

As to this clone: An end of the junction differs from the germline gene, which may be a read error. The gene calls are TRBV2 and TRBJ1-1; possibly TRBD1 for D (5 bases). The CDR3 has 14 amino acids. The V gene's germline CDR1 is SNHLY and CDR2 FYNNEI. For the CDR3, the DNA is TGTGGCAGCAGCACCTGGGGGGACAACACTGAAGCTTTCTTT. Translating gives CGSSTWGDNTEAFF.

The CDR3 DNA reads TGCGCCCCAAGAGGGGGGGGACCCTATGGCTACACCTTC. This sequence encodes CAPRGGGPYGYTF. The chain combines TRBV10-1 with TRBJ1-2, with D perhaps matching TRBD1 (6 bases). The length of the CDR3 is 13 residues. Germline V gene sequence: CDR1 WNHNN, CDR2 SYGVQD (reference sequence). V was pared by 11 bases and J by 4 bases, with 17 bases between.

This rearrangement joins TRBV30 to TRBJ1-6, with D tentatively TRBD1 (5 bases). Germline V gene data show CDR1 as GTSNPN and CDR2 as SVGIG (reference sequence). Trimming shortened V by 2 bases and J by 6 bases, and 17 bases separated the two germline ends. The CDR3 runs 16 residues. In DNA, the CDR3 is TGTGCCTGGAGTATGCTTTTGGGGCTAAGTAATTCACCCCTCCACTTT. This sequence encodes CAWSMLLGLSNSPLHF.

This chain links TRBV18 with TRBJ2-3; the D is unclear. The CDR3 covers 15 residues. Trimming shortened V by 1 base and J by 6 bases, and 14 bases separated the two germline ends. The V gene's germline CDR1 is KGHSH and CDR2 LQKENI. The CDR3 loop reads CASSPLVSHSDTQYF. The CDR3, as DNA: TGTGCCAGCTCACCACTAGTATCCCACTCCGATACGCAGTATTTT. The full variable domain, in which reference TRBV18 and TRBJ2-3 provide the parts outside the CDR3, is NAGVMQNPRHLVRRRGQEARLRCSPMKGHSHVYWYRQLPEEGLKFMVYLQKENIIDESGMPKERFSAEFPKEGPSILRIQQVVRGDSAAYFCASSPLVSHSDTQYFGPGTRLTVL.

V and J are TRBV6-1 and TRBJ1-2; the D is unclear. Deletions cut 2 bases from V and 8 bases from J, with 15 bases between. Per germline, CDR1 MNHNS and CDR2 SASEGT. The CDR3 spans 14 residues. In nucleotides, the CDR3 is TGTGCCAGCAGTGAAAAAGTCCTAAATAAAGGCTACACCTTC. Translated: CASSEKVLNKGYTF.

This chain links TRBV28 with TRBJ1-5; weak D call: TRBD1 (6 bases). CDR1 and CDR2 from the germline V gene are MDHEN and SYDVKM. This CDR3 has 14 residues. Deletions cut 3 bases from V and 4 bases from J, with 10 bases between. CDR3 DNA sequence: TGTGCCAGCAGTTTGATGCAGGGGAATCAGCCCCAGCATTTT. Translation gives CASSLMQGNQPQHF.

DNA for the CDR3: TGTGCCAGCAGCCTAGTTGGCAGCGGGGGGGCCACAGATACGCAGTATTTT. Amino acids: CASSLVGSGGATDTQYF. The V call is TRBV7-6, the J call TRBJ2-3; 10 nucleotides agree with TRBD2. The CDR3 covers 17 residues. Looked up from germline, CDR1 is SGHVS and CDR2 is FNYEAQ. With 5 bases clipped from V and 2 bases from J, the junction kept 10 bases outside the gene matches.

V is TRBV2 and J is TRBJ1-6; D call uncertain. Trimming took 2 bases from V and 4 from J, leaving 9 bases between them. Germline V lookup: CDR1 SNHLY, CDR2 FYNNEI. The CDR3 is 15 amino acids. CDR3 DNA sequence: TGTGCCAGCAGTGAATACGGTTCATATAATTCACCCCTCCACTTT. Translating it yields CASSEYGSYNSPLHF.

This chain uses TRBV9 with TRBJ2-5, with TRBD2 matching 12 bases. Gene TRBJ2-7 matches the end of the DNA better, so the J call may be wrong. In germline, CDR1 is SGDLS, CDR2 YYNGEE. This CDR3 has 14 residues. In nucleotides, the CDR3 is TGTGCCAGCAGCCCCGGACTAGCGGGGTACGAGCAGTACTTC. The encoded protein is CASSPGLAGYEQYF.

This rearrangement joins TRBV30 to TRBJ1-2; 9 bases agree with TRBD1. V gave up 4 bases and J gave up 4 bases; unmatched junction bases: 4. Per germline, CDR1 GTSNPN and CDR2 SVGIG (reference sequence). The CDR3 has 13 amino acids. CDR3 sequence: CAWNEGQGYGYTF. In DNA form, the CDR3 reads TGTGCCTGGAATGAGGGACAGGGCTATGGCTACACCTTC.